These T cell receptor beta chains were read from a single sample in a study of cytomegalovirus exposure and HLA in healthy donors. Clones were read by immunoSEQ multiplex PCR, and TCRdb kept only the in-frame ones, dropping some. This sample carries approximately 260,000 clones, around 86% of them seen once, and the ten largest clones take 1% to 1.5%. The source material was PBMCs. These receptors originate from a woman aged 25 to 39 in good health and CMV-seropositive. Both conserved end residues are part of each CDR3. The D gene is left open where the match is weak. The size entry is marked missing in some rows and otherwise reads once, few, many or a size class.

clone_size: .; d_call: .; v_call: TRBV25-1; j_call: TRBJ1-2; cdr3_nt: TGTGCCAGCAGTGAGGGGGGGACATTGACGGGCTACACCTTC; cdr3_aa: CASSEGGTLTGYTF
clone_size: .; d_call: .; v_call: TRBV15; j_call: TRBJ2-7; cdr3_nt: TGTGCCACCAGCAGAGAAAAGACGGGCTCCTACGAGCAGTACTTC; cdr3_aa: CATSREKTGSYEQYF
clone_size: .; d_call: TRBD2; v_call: TRBV7-9; j_call: TRBJ2-7; cdr3_nt: TGTGCCAGCAGCTATCCGGGACTAGCATCAACCTACGAGCAGTACTTC; cdr3_aa: CASSYPGLASTYEQYF
clone_size: .; d_call: TRBD2; v_call: TRBV6-5; j_call: TRBJ2-1; cdr3_nt: TGTGCCAGCAGTTACTCGGGACTAGCCTACAATGAGCAGTTCTTC; cdr3_aa: CASSYSGLAYNEQFF
clone_size: .; d_call: TRBD2; v_call: TRBV13; j_call: TRBJ2-1; cdr3_nt: TGTGCCAGCAGCCGCGGAACGACTAGCGGCGACGGTGAGCAGTTCTTC; cdr3_aa: CASSRGTTSGDGEQFF
clone_size: .; d_call: TRBD1; v_call: TRBV9; j_call: TRBJ2-1; cdr3_nt: TGTGCCAGCAGCGTATTACCGGGACAGGGGAACAGTGAGCAGTTCTTC; cdr3_aa: CASSVLPGQGNSEQFF
clone_size: .; d_call: TRBD1; v_call: TRBV2; j_call: TRBJ2-5; cdr3_nt: TGTGCCAGCAGTGCGACAGGGCGCCAAGAGACCCAGTACTTC; cdr3_aa: CASSATGRQETQYF
clone_size: once; d_call: .; v_call: TRBV19; j_call: TRBJ2-3; cdr3_nt: TGTGCCAGTAGTATGCGCGGGACTAGCACAGATACGCAGTATTTT; cdr3_aa: CASSMRGTSTDTQYF
clone_size: .; d_call: .; v_call: TRBV7-8; j_call: TRBJ2-2; cdr3_nt: TGTGCCAGCAGCTTAGAAGCTAGCGAGAACACCGGGGAGCTGTTTTTT; cdr3_aa: CASSLEASENTGELFF
clone_size: .; d_call: .; v_call: TRBV27; j_call: TRBJ2-3; cdr3_nt: TGTGCCAGCAGTTTAACCTGGAGACTTACAGATACGCAGTATTTT; cdr3_aa: CASSLTWRLTDTQYF
clone_size: .; d_call: .; v_call: TRBV5-6; j_call: TRBJ2-7; cdr3_nt: TGTGCCAGCAGCTTAGGACAGCACCTCTACGAGCAGTACTTC; cdr3_aa: CASSLGQHLYEQYF
clone_size: .; d_call: TRBD2; v_call: TRBV7-9; j_call: TRBJ2-7; cdr3_nt: TGTGCCACCATGGGACTAGCGCTCTCCGAGCAGTACTTC; cdr3_aa: CATMGLALSEQYF
clone_size: .; d_call: .; v_call: TRBV28; j_call: TRBJ1-2; cdr3_nt: TGTGCCAGCAGTTTGGGGAGGAACTATGGCTACACCTTC; cdr3_aa: CASSLGRNYGYTF
clone_size: .; d_call: TRBD2; v_call: TRBV4-1; j_call: TRBJ2-1; cdr3_nt: TGCGCCAGCAGCCAATCGGGGACTAGCGGGAGGGCCGGTGAGCAGTTCTTC; cdr3_aa: CASSQSGTSGRAGEQFF
clone_size: .; d_call: .; v_call: TRBV2; j_call: TRBJ2-2; cdr3_nt: TGTGCCAGCAGTCAGGGGGGTAACACCGGGGAGCTGTTTTTT; cdr3_aa: CASSQGGNTGELFF
clone_size: .; d_call: .; v_call: TRBV7-2; j_call: TRBJ2-3; cdr3_nt: TGTGCCAGCAGCAGAGCAACCTGGGATACGCAGTATTTT; cdr3_aa: CASSRATWDTQYF
clone_size: .; d_call: .; v_call: TRBV5-1; j_call: TRBJ1-2; cdr3_nt: TGCGCCAGCAGCGAAGACAGTAAAAACTATGGCTACACCTTC; cdr3_aa: CASSEDSKNYGYTF
clone_size: .; d_call: TRBD2; v_call: TRBV18; j_call: TRBJ2-1; cdr3_nt: TGTGCCAGCTCACCCGGACTAGCGGGGATCAATGAGCAGTTCTTC; cdr3_aa: CASSPGLAGINEQFF
clone_size: .; d_call: TRBD1; v_call: TRBV9; j_call: TRBJ2-7; cdr3_nt: TGTGCCAGCAGCGTAAGTGGGACAGGGGGCCCCTACGAGCAGTACTTC; cdr3_aa: CASSVSGTGGPYEQYF
clone_size: .; d_call: .; v_call: TRBV6-1; j_call: TRBJ2-7; cdr3_nt: TGTGCCAGCAGTGAAGCCCCGAGTAGTGGAGGGGTCTCATACGAGCAGTACTTC; cdr3_aa: CASSEAPSSGGVSYEQYF
clone_size: .; d_call: TRBD2; v_call: TRBV6-5; j_call: TRBJ2-1; cdr3_nt: TGTGCCAGCAGTTACTCCCCGACTAGCGGGACTAATGAGCAGTTCTTC; cdr3_aa: CASSYSPTSGTNEQFF
clone_size: .; d_call: TRBD1; v_call: TRBV5-1; j_call: TRBJ1-1; cdr3_nt: TGCGCCAGCAGCCCGATTAGGACAGGGATGAACACTGAAGCTTTCTTT; cdr3_aa: CASSPIRTGMNTEAFF